One sample yielded the 8 T cell receptor beta chains listed below, sequenced in a study of blood T cell repertoires in COVID-19. Profiled with immunoSEQ multiplex PCR; TCRdb holds only in-frame clones, not every one. Of about 38,000 clones in the sample, roughly 89% were seen once. Source material: peripheral blood. These receptors all stem from a man in his sixties with active or convalescent COVID-19.

The chain links TRBV4-1 to TRBJ2-5; 10 nucleotides align to TRBD2. Germline-derived CDR1 and CDR2 are MGHRA and YSYEKL. The V segment lost 5 bases and the J segment 5 bases; nucleotides outside the gene matches: 17. This CDR3 has 18 amino acids. CDR3 residues: CASSALSKREGRGETQYF. The CDR3 nucleotides are TGCGCCAGCAGCGCCCTAAGCAAGCGGGAGGGCCGGGGCGAGACCCAGTACTTC.

V and J are TRBV5-1 and TRBJ1-2; maybe TRBD1 (6 bases). This CDR3 has 17 residues. Per germline, CDR1 SGHRS and CDR2 YFSETQ. Trimming stripped 4 bases from V and 0 bases from J, with 19 bases between. The CDR3 protein is CASSRLVAGTSNYGYTF. In nucleotides, the CDR3 is TGCGCCAGCAGCCGCCTCGTGGCAGGGACATCTAACTATGGCTACACCTTC. Full variable domain (missing parts from reference TRBV5-1 and TRBJ1-2): KAGVTQTPRYLIKTRGQQVTLSCSPISGHRSVSWYQQTPGQGLQFLFEYFSETQRNKGNFPGRFSGRQFSNSRSEMNVSTLELGDSALYLCASSRLVAGTSNYGYTFGSGTRLTVV.

The chain employs TRBV6-5 and TRBJ2-7, with a weak D call TRBD1 (6 bases). Germline assignment: CDR1 MNHEY and CDR2 SVGAGI. This CDR3 spans 13 amino acids. Trimming removed 6 bases from V and 6 bases from J, with 15 bases in between. CDR3 region: CASRTGTRGEQYF. CDR3 DNA: TGTGCCAGCAGAACCGGGACAAGGGGCGAGCAGTACTTC.

V usage is TRBV6-2 or TRBV6-3 and J usage is TRBJ2-2; D may be TRBD2 (5 bases). There are 13 residues in the CDR3. Trimming cost V 4 bases and J 4 bases, with 7 bases left between them. Germline lookup yields CDR1 MNHEY and CDR2 SVGEGT. CDR3 protein: CASSSAVTGELFF. The CDR3 DNA follows: TGTGCCAGCAGTTCAGCGGTCACCGGGGAGCTGTTTTTT.

This clone has just one count. This chain uses TRBV29-1 with TRBJ2-5, with 13 bases aligning to TRBD2. The CDR3 length is 17 residues. The V segment lost 7 bases and the J segment 2 bases; nucleotides outside the gene matches: 13. Germline V gene lookup returns CDR1 SQVTM and CDR2 ANQGSEA. CDR3 residues: CSARTSGRIFGQETQYF. The CDR3 nucleotides read TGCAGCGCCCGGACTAGCGGGAGAATTTTTGGTCAAGAGACCCAGTACTTC.

The rearrangement uses TRBV5-5 and TRBJ2-1; TRBD1 aligns across 7 bases. Trimming took 5 bases from V and 2 from J; bases not matched to a gene: 7. This CDR3 contains 15 residues. The germline V gene has CDR1 SGHKS and CDR2 YYEKEE (reference sequence). The CDR3 DNA reads TGTGCCAGCAGTCCGGGACAGTACGCCTACAATGAGCAGTTCTTC. Its protein is CASSPGQYAYNEQFF. The full variable domain, in which reference TRBV5-5 and TRBJ2-1 provide the parts outside the CDR3, is DAGVTQSPTHLIKTRGQQVTLRCSPISGHKSVSWYQQVLGQGPQFIFQYYEKEERGRGNFPDRFSARQFPNYSSELNVNALLLGDSALYLCASSPGQYAYNEQFFGPGTRLTVL.

This clone was recorded only once. J is TRBJ1-2 and V is TRBV3-1 (or the pseudogene TRBV3-2); D is uncertain. The CDR3 sequence is 12 residues long. From germline, CDR1 is LGHDT and CDR2 YNNKEL (reference sequence). Deletions cut 0 bases from V and 4 bases from J, with 3 bases between. Here the CDR3 reads CASSQEAYGYTF. CDR3 coding DNA: TGTGCCAGCAGCCAAGAGGCCTATGGCTACACCTTC.

V gene TRBV5-1 combines with J gene TRBJ1-6, with a possible D match to TRBD1 (5 bases). Trimming stripped 9 bases from V and 9 bases from J, with 16 bases between. The CDR3 consists of 13 residues. Germline CDR1 is SGHRS and CDR2 is YFSETQ. CDR3 in amino acids: CANLGVGVSPLHF. Here the CDR3 DNA reads TGCGCCAACCTAGGGGTGGGCGTTTCACCCCTCCACTTT.